One TCR beta chain is described in this entry. The data derive from a study of shared clonotypes between healthy human individuals. Study-level background: Each donor's CD4 naive and CD4 memory cells filled three plates apiece, CD8 naive two, and CD8 memory one.

Investigators divided CD4+ cells into CD45RA+ naive and CD45RA-negative memory subsets. The CDR3 runs to 12 residues. CDR1 and CDR2 (germline): MDHEN, SYDVKM. V lost 8 bases to trimming and J lost 4 bases, with 11 bases between them. When replicate PCRs were run on sorted subsets, they used approximately 0.2 ug DNA, some 33,000 T cell genomes. This table comes from immunoSEQ multiplex PCR, and its TCRdb copy is limited to in-frame clones, with some not included. The table lists 1,500,000 or so clones, around 97% of them singletons, with roughly 1.2% in the top ten. The rearrangement joins TRBV28 to TRBJ1-2; unclear D gene. Sequenced sample: naive CD4+ T cells sorted from blood. The sample's subset: CD45RA+ positively selected. The clonotype comes from a man younger than 40 in good health. For the CDR3, the DNA is TGTGCCAGCGTTCGTCGGGGCTATGGCTACACCTTC. It translates to CASVRRGYGYTF.